Listed below are T cell receptor beta chains from one sample, sequenced in a study of low-dose radiotherapy and immunotherapy resistance in tumors. TCRdb called the reads again in MiXCR, with one record for every CDR3 protein. The table lists around 80,000 distinct CDR3 sequences, around a sixth of them singletons, with approximately 1.5% in the top ten. Sequencing used PBMCs, obtained after low-dose radiotherapy plus immunotherapy. These receptors were collected from a male donor with prostate cancer. Each CDR3 is given with its conserved first and last residue. Each record gives: clone size, D gene, J gene, V gene, CDR3 DNA, CDR3 protein. A D gene is named only where the DNA matches it firmly. Clone size is given as once, few, many, or a class for an expanded clone.

clone size: many; D gene: TRBD2; J gene: TRBJ2-2; V gene: TRBV29-1; CDR3 DNA: TGCAGCGTTAGGGCGGGAGTGTACACCGGGGAGCTGTTTTTT; CDR3 protein: CSVRAGVYTGELFF
clone size: many; D gene: -; J gene: TRBJ1-1; V gene: TRBV1; CDR3 DNA: TGCACCAGCAGCCCCCTAATTGTTCGGGAGGAAGCTTTCTTT; CDR3 protein: CTSSPLIVREEAFF
clone size: many; D gene: TRBD2; J gene: TRBJ2-7; V gene: TRBV7-9; CDR3 DNA: TGTGCCAGCAGCGCACGACTAGCGGGAGGACTCTACGAGCAGTACTTC; CDR3 protein: CASSARLAGGLYEQYF
clone size: many; D gene: -; J gene: TRBJ2-1; V gene: TRBV6-8; CDR3 DNA: TGTGCCAGCAGCCGGACGACTCTCAATGAGCAGTTCTTC; CDR3 protein: CASSRTTLNEQFF
clone size: many; D gene: TRBD1; J gene: TRBJ2-7; V gene: TRBV20-1; CDR3 DNA: TGCAGTGCTAGTAATCGGGACAGACCACTCTACGAGCAGTACTTC; CDR3 protein: CSASNRDRPLYEQYF
clone size: many; D gene: -; J gene: TRBJ2-1; V gene: TRBV5-1; CDR3 DNA: TGCGCCAGCAGCTTGTCCGGGAGCGGTGGTGAGCAGTTCTTC; CDR3 protein: CASSLSGSGGEQFF
clone size: many; D gene: -; J gene: TRBJ2-2; V gene: TRBV20-1; CDR3 DNA: TGCAGTGTTATAGGGGGGGCCGGGGAGCTGTTTTTT; CDR3 protein: CSVIGGAGELFF
clone size: many; D gene: -; J gene: TRBJ2-4; V gene: TRBV21-1; CDR3 DNA: TGTGCCAGCAGCAAAGCCCACCGGGACAGGGCCAAAAACATTCAGTACTTC; CDR3 protein: CASSKAHRDRAKNIQYF
clone size: many; D gene: TRBD2; J gene: TRBJ2-1; V gene: TRBV24-1; CDR3 DNA: TGTGCCACCAGTGGGGTCCGCCCCGGGAGCGGGGATTACAATGAGCAGTTCTTC; CDR3 protein: CATSGVRPGSGDYNEQFF
clone size: many; D gene: TRBD2; J gene: TRBJ2-3; V gene: TRBV29-1; CDR3 DNA: TGCAGCGTTGGGGCCCCGGGGGTTCGACTAGCGGGAGCCCCGGAGTATTTT; CDR3 protein: CSVGAPGVRLAGAPEYF